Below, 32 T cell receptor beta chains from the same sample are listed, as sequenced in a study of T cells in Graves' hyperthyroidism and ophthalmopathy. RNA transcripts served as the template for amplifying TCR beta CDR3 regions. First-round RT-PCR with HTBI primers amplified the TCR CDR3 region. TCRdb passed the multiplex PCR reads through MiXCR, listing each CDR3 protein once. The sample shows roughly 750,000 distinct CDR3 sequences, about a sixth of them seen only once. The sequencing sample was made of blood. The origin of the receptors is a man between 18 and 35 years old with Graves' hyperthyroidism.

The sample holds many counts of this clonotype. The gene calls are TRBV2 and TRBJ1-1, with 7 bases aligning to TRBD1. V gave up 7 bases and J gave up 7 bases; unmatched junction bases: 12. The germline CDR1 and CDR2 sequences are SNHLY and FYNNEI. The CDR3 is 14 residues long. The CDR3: CASIEPGTAIEAFF. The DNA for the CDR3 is TGTGCCAGCATCGAACCAGGGACAGCAATTGAAGCTTTCTTT.

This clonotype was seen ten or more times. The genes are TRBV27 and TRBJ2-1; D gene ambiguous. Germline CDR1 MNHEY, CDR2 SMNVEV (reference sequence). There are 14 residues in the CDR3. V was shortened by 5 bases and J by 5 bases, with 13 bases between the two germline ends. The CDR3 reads CASSLLGRNNEQFF. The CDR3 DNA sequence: TGTGCCAGCAGTCTTCTGGGCAGAAACAATGAGCAGTTCTTC.

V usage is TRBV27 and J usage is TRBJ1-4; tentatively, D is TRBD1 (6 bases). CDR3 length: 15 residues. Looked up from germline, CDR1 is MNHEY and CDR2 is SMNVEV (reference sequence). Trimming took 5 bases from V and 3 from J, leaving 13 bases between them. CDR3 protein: CASSINRAANEKLFF. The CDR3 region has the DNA TGTGCCAGCAGTATCAACAGGGCGGCTAATGAAAAACTGTTTTTT.

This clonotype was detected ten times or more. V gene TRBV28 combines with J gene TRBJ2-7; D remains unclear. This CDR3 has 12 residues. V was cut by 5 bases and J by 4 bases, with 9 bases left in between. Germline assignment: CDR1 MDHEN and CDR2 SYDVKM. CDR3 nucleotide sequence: TGTGCCAGCAGTATAACAACTTACGAGCAGTACTTC. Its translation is CASSITTYEQYF.

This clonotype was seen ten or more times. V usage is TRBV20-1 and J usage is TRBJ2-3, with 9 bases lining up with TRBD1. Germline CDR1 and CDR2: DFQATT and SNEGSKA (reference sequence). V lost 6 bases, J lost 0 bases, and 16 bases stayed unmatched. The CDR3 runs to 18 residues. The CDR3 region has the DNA TGCAGTGCACCTGGGACAGGGTTTTTTCTGGGCAGCACAGATACGCAGTATTTT. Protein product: CSAPGTGFFLGSTDTQYF.

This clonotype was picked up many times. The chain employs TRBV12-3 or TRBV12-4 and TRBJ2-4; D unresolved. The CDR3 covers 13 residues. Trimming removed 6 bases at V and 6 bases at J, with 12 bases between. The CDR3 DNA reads TGTGCCAGCAGCCCCTCCGGCGTAAACATTCAGTACTTC. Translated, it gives CASSPSGVNIQYF.

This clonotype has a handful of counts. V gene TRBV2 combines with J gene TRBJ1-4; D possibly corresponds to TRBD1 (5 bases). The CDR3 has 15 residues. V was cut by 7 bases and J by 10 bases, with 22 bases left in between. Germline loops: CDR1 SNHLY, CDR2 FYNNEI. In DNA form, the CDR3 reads TGTGCCAGCACCAAAGGGGACTGGCGCCCGGGAAAACTGTTTTTT. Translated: CASTKGDWRPGKLFF.

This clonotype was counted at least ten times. The CDR3, as DNA: TGCAGTGCTAGAGGTCCCCTGGGCAGCTTAGATTTGAACACTGAAGCTTTCTTT. Its translation is CSARGPLGSLDLNTEAFF. The V call is TRBV20-1, the J call TRBJ1-1; D not certain. The CDR3 consists of 18 residues. Trimming shortened V by 1 base and J by 0 bases, and 21 bases separated the two germline ends. Germline CDR1 DFQATT, CDR2 SNEGSKA (reference sequence).

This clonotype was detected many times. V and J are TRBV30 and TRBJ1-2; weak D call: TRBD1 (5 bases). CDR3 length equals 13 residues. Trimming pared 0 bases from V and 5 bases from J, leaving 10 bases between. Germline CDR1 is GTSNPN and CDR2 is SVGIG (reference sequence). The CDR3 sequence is CAWSVETVYGYTF. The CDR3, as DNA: TGTGCCTGGAGTGTTGAGACAGTTTATGGCTACACCTTC.

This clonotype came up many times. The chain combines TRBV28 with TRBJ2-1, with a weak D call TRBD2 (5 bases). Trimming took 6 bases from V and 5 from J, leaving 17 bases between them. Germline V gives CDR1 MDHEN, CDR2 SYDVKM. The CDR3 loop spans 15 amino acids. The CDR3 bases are TGTGCCAGCAGCCCAACAGCGGTGGCTGACAATGAGCAGTTCTTC. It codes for CASSPTAVADNEQFF. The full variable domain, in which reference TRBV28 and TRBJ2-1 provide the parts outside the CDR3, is DVKVTQSSRYLVKRTGEKVFLECVQDMDHENMFWYRQDPGLGLRLIYFSYDVKMKEKGDIPEGYSVSREKKERFSLILESASTNQTSMYLCASSPTAVADNEQFFGPGTRLTVL.

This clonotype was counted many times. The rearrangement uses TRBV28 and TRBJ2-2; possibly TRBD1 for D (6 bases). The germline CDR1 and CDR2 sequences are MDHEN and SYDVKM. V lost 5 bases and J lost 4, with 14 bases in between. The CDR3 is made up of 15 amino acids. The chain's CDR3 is CASSPPRTVTGELFF. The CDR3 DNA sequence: TGTGCCAGCAGTCCCCCCAGGACAGTCACCGGGGAGCTGTTTTTT.

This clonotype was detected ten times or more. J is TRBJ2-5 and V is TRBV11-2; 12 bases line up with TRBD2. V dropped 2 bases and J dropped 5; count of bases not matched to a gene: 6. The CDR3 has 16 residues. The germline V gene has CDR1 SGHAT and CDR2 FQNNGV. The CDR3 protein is CASSLMSSGRGETQYF. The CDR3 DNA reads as TGTGCCAGCAGCTTAATGTCTAGCGGGAGGGGTGAGACCCAGTACTTC. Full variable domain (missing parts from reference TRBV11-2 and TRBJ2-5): EAGVAQSPRYKIIEKRQSVAFWCNPISGHATLYWYQQILGQGPKLLIQFQNNGVVDDSQLPKDRFSAERLKGVDSTLKIQPAKLEDSAVYLCASSLMSSGRGETQYFGPGTRLLVL.

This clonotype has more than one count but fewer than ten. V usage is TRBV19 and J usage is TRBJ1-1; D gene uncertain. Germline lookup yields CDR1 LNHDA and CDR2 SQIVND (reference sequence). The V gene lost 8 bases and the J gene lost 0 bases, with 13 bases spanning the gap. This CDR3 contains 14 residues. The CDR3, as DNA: TGTGCCAGTGTTTCCGCAGGAGTGAACACTGAAGCTTTCTTT. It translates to CASVSAGVNTEAFF.

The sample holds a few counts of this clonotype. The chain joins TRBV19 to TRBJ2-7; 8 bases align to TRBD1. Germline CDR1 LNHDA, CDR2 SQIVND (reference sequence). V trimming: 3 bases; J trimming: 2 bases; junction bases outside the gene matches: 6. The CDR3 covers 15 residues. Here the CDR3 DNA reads TGTGCCAGTAGTATTGGGACAGGTGAAACCTACGAGCAGTACTTC. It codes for CASSIGTGETYEQYF. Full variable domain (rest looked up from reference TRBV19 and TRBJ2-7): DGGITQSPKYLFRKEGQNVTLSCEQNLNHDAMYWYRQDPGQGLRLIYYSQIVNDFQKGDIAEGYSVSREKKESFPLTVTSAQKNPTAFYLCASSIGTGETYEQYFGPGTRLTVT.

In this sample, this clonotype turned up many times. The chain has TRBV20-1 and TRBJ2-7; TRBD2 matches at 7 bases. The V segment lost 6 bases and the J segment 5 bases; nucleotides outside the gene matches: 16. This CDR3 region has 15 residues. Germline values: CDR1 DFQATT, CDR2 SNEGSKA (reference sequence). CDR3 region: CSAPGLITSANEQYF. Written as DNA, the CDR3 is TGCAGTGCCCCCGGATTGATTACTAGCGCCAACGAGCAGTACTTC.

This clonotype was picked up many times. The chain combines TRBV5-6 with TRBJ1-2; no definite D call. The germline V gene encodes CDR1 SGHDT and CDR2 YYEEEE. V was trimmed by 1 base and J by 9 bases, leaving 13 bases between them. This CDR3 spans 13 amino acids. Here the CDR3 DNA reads TGTGCCAGCAGCTTGCGCCAGGACCAACGCTACACCTTC. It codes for CASSLRQDQRYTF. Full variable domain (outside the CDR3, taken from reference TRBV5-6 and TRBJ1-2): DAGVTQSPTHLIKTRGQQVTLRCSPKSGHDTVSWYQQALGQGPQFIFQYYEEEERQRGNFPDRFSGHQFPNYSSELNVNALLLGDSALYLCASSLRQDQRYTFGSGTRLTVV.

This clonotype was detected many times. CDR3 sequence (DNA): TGTGCCAGCAGTTCCGGGGGGTGGACAGCACCTTACGAGCAGTACTTC. As protein: CASSSGGWTAPYEQYF. The rearrangement links TRBV12-3 or TRBV12-4 to TRBJ2-7; D possibly corresponds to TRBD2 (7 bases). The CDR3 sequence is 16 residues long. With 4 bases removed from V and 4 bases from J, the gap between germline ends came to 20 bases.

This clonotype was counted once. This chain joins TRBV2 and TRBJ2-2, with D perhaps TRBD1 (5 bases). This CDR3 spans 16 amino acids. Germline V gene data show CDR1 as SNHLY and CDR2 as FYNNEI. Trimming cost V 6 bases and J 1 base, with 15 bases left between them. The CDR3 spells CASSFDSPLNTGELFF. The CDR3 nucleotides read TGTGCCAGCAGCTTCGACAGCCCTTTGAACACCGGGGAGCTGTTTTTT. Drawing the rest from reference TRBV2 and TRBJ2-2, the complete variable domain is EPEVTQTPSHQVTQMGQEVILRCVPISNHLYFYWYRQILGQKVEFLVSFYNNEISEKSEIFDDQFSVERPDGSNFTLKIRSTKLEDSAMYFCASSFDSPLNTGELFFGEGSRLTVL.

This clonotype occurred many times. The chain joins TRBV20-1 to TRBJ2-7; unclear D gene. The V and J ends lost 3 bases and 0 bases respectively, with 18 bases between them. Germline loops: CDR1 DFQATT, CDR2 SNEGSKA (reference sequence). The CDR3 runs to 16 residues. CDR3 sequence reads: CSASPQAKGNSYEQYF. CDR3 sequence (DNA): TGCAGTGCTAGCCCCCAGGCAAAAGGAAACTCCTACGAGCAGTACTTC.

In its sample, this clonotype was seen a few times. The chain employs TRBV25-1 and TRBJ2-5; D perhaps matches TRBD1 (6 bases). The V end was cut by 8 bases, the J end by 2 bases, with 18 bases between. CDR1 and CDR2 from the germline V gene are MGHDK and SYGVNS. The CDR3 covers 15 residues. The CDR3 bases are TGTGCCAGCGGGTCTGGGTGGGGGCGTCAAGAGACCCAGTACTTC. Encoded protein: CASGSGWGRQETQYF.

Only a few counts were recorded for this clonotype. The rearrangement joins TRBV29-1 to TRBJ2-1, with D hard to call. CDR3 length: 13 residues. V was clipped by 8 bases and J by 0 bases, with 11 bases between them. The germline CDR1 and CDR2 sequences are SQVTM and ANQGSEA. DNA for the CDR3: TGCAGCTCGACGGATAGCTCCTACAATGAGCAGTTCTTC. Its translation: CSSTDSSYNEQFF.

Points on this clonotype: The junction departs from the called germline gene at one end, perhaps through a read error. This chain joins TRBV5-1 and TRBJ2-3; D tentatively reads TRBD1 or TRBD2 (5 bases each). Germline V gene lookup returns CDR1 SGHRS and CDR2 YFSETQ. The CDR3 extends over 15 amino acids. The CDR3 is CASSLGRRITDTQYF. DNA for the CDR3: TGTGCCAGCAGCTTGGGACGGAGAATCACAGATACGCAGTATTTT.

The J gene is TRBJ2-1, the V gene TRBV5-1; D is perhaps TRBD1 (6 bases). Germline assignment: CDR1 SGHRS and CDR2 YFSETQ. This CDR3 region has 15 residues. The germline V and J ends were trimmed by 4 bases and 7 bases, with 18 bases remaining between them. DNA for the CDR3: TGCGCCAGCAGCCTAAATGACAGGTTCCCAAATGAGCAGTTCTTC. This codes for CASSLNDRFPNEQFF.

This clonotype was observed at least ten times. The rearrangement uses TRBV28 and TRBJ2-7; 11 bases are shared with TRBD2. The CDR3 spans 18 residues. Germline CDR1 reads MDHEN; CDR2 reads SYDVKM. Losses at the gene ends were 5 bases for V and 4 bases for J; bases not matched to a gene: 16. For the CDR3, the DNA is TGTGCCAGCAGTCAAGGGGTAGTCCATCTAGCGGGAGGTTACGAGCAGTACTTC. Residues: CASSQGVVHLAGGYEQYF.

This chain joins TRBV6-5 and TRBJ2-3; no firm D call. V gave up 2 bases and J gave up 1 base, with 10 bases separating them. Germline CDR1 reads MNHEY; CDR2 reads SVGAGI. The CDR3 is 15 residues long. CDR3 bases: TGTGCCAGCAGTTACACCTTACGCGGCACAGATACGCAGTATTTT. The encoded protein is CASSYTLRGTDTQYF.

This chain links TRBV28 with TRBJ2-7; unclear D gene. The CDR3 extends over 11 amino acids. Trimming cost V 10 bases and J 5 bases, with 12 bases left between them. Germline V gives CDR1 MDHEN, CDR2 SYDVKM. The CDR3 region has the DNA TGTGCCACCGAGAGCCGTAACGAGCAGTACTTC. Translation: CATESRNEQYF.

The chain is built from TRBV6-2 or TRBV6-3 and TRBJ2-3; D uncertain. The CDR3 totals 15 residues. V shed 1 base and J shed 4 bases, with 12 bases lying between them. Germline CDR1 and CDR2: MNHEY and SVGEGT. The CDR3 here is CASSYWPGSPDTQYF. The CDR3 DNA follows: TGTGCCAGCAGTTACTGGCCAGGTTCCCCAGATACGCAGTATTTT.

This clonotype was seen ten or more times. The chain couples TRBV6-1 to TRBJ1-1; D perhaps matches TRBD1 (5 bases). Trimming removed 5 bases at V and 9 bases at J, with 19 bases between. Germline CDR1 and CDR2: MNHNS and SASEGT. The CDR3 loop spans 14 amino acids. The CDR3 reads CASSFHRQTTQAFF. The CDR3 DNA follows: TGTGCCAGCAGTTTCCATCGACAGACGACCCAAGCTTTCTTT.

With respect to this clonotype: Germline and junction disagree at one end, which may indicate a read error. The CDR3 nucleotides are TGTGCCAGCAGTTACTCTGGCGGGAGCTTTTACAATAAGCAGTTCTTC. Residues: CASSYSGGSFYNKQFF. The V gene is TRBV6-2 or TRBV6-3, the J gene TRBJ2-1; TRBD2 aligns across 7 bases. This CDR3 contains 16 residues. Germline CDR1 reads MNHEY; CDR2 reads SVGEGT.

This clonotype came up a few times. Here the CDR3 DNA reads TGTGCCAGCAGCTTGGGGCCCCACGGTGAAAAACTGTTTTTT. Translating it yields CASSLGPHGEKLFF. This chain links TRBV5-6 with TRBJ1-4; D not certain. CDR1 SGHDT and CDR2 YYEEEE come from the germline V gene. The CDR3 spans 14 residues. The ends were cut back, 0 bases at V and 7 bases at J, with 10 bases in the middle.

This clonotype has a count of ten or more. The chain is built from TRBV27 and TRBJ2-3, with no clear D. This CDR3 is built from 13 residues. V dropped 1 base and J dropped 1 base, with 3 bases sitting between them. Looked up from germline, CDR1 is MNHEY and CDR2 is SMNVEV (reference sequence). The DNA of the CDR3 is TGTGCCAGCAGTTTATATCGCACAGATACGCAGTATTTT. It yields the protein CASSLYRTDTQYF.

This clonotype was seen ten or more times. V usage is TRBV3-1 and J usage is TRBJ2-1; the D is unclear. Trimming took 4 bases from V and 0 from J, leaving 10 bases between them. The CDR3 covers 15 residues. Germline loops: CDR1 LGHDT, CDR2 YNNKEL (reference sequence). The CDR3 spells CASSRSLSSYNEQFF. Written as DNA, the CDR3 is TGTGCCAGCAGCCGTAGCCTCAGCTCCTACAATGAGCAGTTCTTC.